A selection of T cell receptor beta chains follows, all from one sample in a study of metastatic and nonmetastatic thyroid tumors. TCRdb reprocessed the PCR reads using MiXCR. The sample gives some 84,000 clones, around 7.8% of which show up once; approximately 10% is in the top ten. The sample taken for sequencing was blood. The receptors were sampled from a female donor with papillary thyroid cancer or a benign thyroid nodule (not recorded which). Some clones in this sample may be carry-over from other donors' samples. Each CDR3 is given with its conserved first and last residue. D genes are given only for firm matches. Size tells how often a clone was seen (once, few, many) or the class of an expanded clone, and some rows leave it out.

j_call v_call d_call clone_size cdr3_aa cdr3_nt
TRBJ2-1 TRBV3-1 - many CASSQNREAYNEQFF TGTGCCAGCAGCCAAAACAGGGAGGCCTACAATGAGCAGTTCTTC
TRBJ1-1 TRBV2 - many CASSVTVNTEAFF TGTGCCAGCAGTGTTACAGTGAACACTGAAGCTTTCTTT
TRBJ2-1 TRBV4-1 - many CASSQYRPTKFAYNEQFF TGCGCCAGCAGCCAATACCGCCCGACTAAGTTTGCCTACAATGAGCAGTTCTTC
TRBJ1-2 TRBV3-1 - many CASSQDRTHYGYTF TGTGCCAGCAGCCAGGACAGAACACACTATGGCTACACCTTC
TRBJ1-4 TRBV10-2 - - CASVSGLDEKLFF TGCGCCAGCGTGTCAGGGTTAGATGAAAAACTGTTTTTT
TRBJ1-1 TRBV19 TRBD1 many CAAETGGRGTEAFF TGTGCCGCCGAGACAGGGGGCAGGGGCACTGAAGCTTTCTTT
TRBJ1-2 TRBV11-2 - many CASSLAGAGGYTF TGTGCCAGCAGCCTGGCGGGCGCAGGCGGCTACACCTTC
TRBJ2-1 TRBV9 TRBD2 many CASSLRLAGAYNEQFF TGTGCCAGCAGCCTACGACTAGCGGGGGCATACAATGAGCAGTTCTTC
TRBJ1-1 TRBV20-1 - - CSAKFAGGNTEAFF TGCAGTGCTAAATTCGCGGGAGGGAACACTGAAGCTTTCTTT
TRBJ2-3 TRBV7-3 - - CASSPLGSGRLGGQYF TGTGCCAGCAGCCCCCTGGGGAGCGGGCGGTTGGGAGGGCAGTATTTT
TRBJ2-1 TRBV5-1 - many CASSLGLDNEQFF TGCGCCAGCAGCTTGGGACTAGACAATGAGCAGTTCTTC
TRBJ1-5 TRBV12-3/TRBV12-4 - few CASSLGRGEPQHF TGTGCCAGCAGTTTGGGCAGGGGTGAGCCCCAGCATTTT
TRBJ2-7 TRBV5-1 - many CASSSYRDGSYEQYF TGCGCCAGCAGCTCCTACCGGGACGGTTCCTACGAGCAGTACTTC
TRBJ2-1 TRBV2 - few CASRSPEDYNEQFF TGTGCCAGCAGGAGCCCGGAAGACTACAATGAGCAGTTCTTC
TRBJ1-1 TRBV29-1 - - CSVDPQGRFEAFF TGCAGCGTTGACCCCCAGGGCCGATTCGAAGCTTTCTTT
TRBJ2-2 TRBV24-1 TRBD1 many CATSDSQGANTGELFF TGTGCCACCAGTGATTCCCAGGGGGCGAACACCGGGGAGCTGTTTTTT
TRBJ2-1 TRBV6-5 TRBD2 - CASSRGLAGDPAYNEQFF TGTGCCAGCAGTCGGGGACTGGCGGGGGACCCCGCCTACAATGAGCAGTTCTTC
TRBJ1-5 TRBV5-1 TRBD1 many CASRAGTGPNQPQHF TGCGCCAGCAGGGCGGGGACAGGACCCAATCAGCCCCAGCATTTT
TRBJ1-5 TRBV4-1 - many CASSQGWTSSNQPQHF TGCGCCAGCAGCCAGGGATGGACATCTAGCAATCAGCCCCAGCATTTT
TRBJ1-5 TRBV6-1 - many CASQGLGHQPQHF TGTGCCAGCCAGGGACTGGGCCATCAGCCCCAGCATTTT
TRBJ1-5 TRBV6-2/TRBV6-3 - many CASSYPLRPQHF TGTGCCAGCAGTTACCCTCTTAGGCCCCAGCATTTT
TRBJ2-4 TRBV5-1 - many CASSLGGVAKNIQYF TGCGCCAGCAGCTTGGGAGGGGTGGCCAAAAACATTCAGTACTTC
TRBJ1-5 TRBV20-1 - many CSALEIFTISENQPQHF TGCAGTGCCCTAGAAATATTTACGATAAGCGAGAATCAGCCCCAGCATTTT
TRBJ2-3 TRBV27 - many CASSLSPGGGTQYF TGTGCCAGCAGTTTATCCCCGGGTGGAGGGACGCAGTATTTT
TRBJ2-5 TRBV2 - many CASSVQEHQETQYF TGTGCCAGCAGTGTCCAGGAACACCAAGAGACCCAGTACTTC
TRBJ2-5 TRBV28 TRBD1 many CASSSPGQVQETQYF TGTGCCAGCAGTTCCCCGGGACAGGTACAAGAGACCCAGTACTTC
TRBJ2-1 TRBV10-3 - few CAVSESVTKSSYNEQFF TGTGCCGTCAGTGAGTCTGTGACCAAGAGCTCCTACAATGAGCAGTTCTTC
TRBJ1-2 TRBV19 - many CASSNRVLNYGYTF TGTGCCAGTAGCAACCGGGTCCTAAACTATGGCTACACCTTC
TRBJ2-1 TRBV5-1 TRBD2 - CASSLEAGGVGNEQFF TGCGCCAGCAGCTTGGAAGCGGGGGGCGTGGGTAATGAGCAGTTCTTC
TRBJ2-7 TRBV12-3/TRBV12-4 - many CASSPAATYEQYF TGTGCCAGCAGTCCGGCAGCCACCTACGAGCAGTACTTC
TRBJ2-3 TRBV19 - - CGSSGRGRRTDTQYF TGTGGCAGTAGTGGGAGGGGGCGTCGCACAGATACGCAGTATTTT